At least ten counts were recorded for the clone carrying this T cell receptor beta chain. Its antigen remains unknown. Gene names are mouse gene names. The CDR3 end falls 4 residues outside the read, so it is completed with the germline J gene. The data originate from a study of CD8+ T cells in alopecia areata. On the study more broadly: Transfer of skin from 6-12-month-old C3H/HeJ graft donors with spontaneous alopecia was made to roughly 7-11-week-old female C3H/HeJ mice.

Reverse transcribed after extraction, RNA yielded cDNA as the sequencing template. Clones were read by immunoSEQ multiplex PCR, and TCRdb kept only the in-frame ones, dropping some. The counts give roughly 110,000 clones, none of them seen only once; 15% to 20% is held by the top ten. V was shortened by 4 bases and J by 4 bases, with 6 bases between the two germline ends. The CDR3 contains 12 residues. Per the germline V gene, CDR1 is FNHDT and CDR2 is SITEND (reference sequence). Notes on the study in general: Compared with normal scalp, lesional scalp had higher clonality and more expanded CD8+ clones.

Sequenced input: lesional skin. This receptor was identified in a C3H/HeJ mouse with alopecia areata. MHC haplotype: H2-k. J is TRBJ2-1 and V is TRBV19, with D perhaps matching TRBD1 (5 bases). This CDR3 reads CASSGQYAEQFF. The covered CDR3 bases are TGTGCCAGCAGTGGACAATATGCT.